This TCR beta chain was identified during a study of T cell repertoires in cytomegalovirus infection. As for the study in general: CMV infection and matching HLA type were both indicated by public TCR beta signatures.

The germline CDR1 and CDR2 sequences are DFQATT and SNEGSKA (reference sequence). The CDR3 covers 10 residues. The V end was cut by 6 bases, the J end by 7 bases, with 10 bases between. TCRdb analysed the reads with MiXCR anew, one entry per CDR3 protein. Here the sample spans roughly 200,000 distinct CDR3 sequences, about a sixth being singletons. Study conclusions and caveats: Clonotypes of TCR beta that were HLA-C-restricted and CMV-specific dominated the ex vivo response.

This clonotype was found once. Its cognate antigen is unknown. This clonotype was sampled from a human donor in good health (CMV status not recorded). Some clones in this sample may be carry-over from other donors' samples. J is TRBJ2-7 and V is TRBV20-1; no definite D call. Specimen: CD8+ T cells from PBMCs. CDR3 nucleotides: TGCAGTGCCCAATACGAGGAGCAGTACTTC. Translation gives CSAQYEEQYF.